Presented here are 19 T cell receptor beta chains from one specimen sequenced in a study of T cell responses to AZD1222 COVID-19 vaccine. Produced via immunoSEQ multiplex PCR; TCRdb's table is partial and in-frame only. The repertoire holds about 120,000 clones, with approximately 92% as singletons. Sequences were derived from peripheral blood, sampled 28 days after the second dose of the MenACWY control vaccine. Receptors originate from an adult who received the MenACWY meningococcal vaccine as a control.

The chain has TRBV9 and TRBJ1-1; D not certain. The CDR3 covers 14 residues. V was shortened by 1 base and J by 1 base, with 8 bases between the two germline ends. Germline V gives CDR1 SGDLS, CDR2 YYNGEE. CDR3 DNA sequence: TGTGCCAGCAGCGTATCATCGGCGAACACTGAAGCTTTCTTT. Translated, it gives CASSVSSANTEAFF. Based on the CDR3 plus reference TRBV9 and TRBJ1-1, the full variable domain is DSGVTQTPKHLITATGQRVTLRCSPRSGDLSVYWYQQSLDQGLQFLIQYYNGEERAKGNILERFSAQQFPDLHSELNLSSLELGDSALYFCASSVSSANTEAFFGQGTRLTVV.

The chain links TRBV25-1 to TRBJ1-1; 7 bases are shared with TRBD1. The CDR3 totals 13 residues. The ends lost 7 bases at V and 6 bases at J; junction bases unmatched: 8. The germline V gene has CDR1 MGHDK and CDR2 SYGVNS. The CDR3: CASMRVQGAEAFF. The CDR3 DNA sequence: TGTGCCAGCATGAGGGTCCAGGGGGCTGAAGCTTTCTTT.

V and J are TRBV29-1 and TRBJ2-7, with 10 bases aligning to TRBD2. The CDR3 is made up of 15 amino acids. The V gene end was trimmed by 4 bases and the J gene end by 1 base; junction bases not matched to a gene: 7. Looked up from germline, CDR1 is SQVTM and CDR2 is ANQGSEA. The CDR3 DNA reads as TGCAGCGTTGTGACGGGACTAGCGAATTCCTACGAGCAGTACTTC. This gives the protein CSVVTGLANSYEQYF.

The rearrangement links TRBV5-4 to TRBJ2-7; D is possibly TRBD1 (6 bases). The CDR3 extends over 13 amino acids. Germline-derived CDR1 and CDR2 are SGHNT and YYREEE (reference sequence). V was pared by 0 bases and J by 5 bases, with 9 bases between. CDR3 sequence: CASSLDRANEQYV. For the CDR3, the DNA is TGTGCCAGCAGCTTGGACAGGGCCAACGAGCAGTACGTC.

This clone has a single count. This chain joins TRBV28 and TRBJ1-5; D gene uncertain. Trimming left V 6 bases short and J 4 bases short, with 16 bases between. The CDR3 totals 15 residues. Germline V gene lookup returns CDR1 MDHEN and CDR2 SYDVKM. CDR3 loop: CASRAPGSSNQPQHF. CDR3 bases: TGTGCCAGCAGGGCTCCGGGCTCGTCGAATCAGCCCCAGCATTTT.

This clone occurred a few times. The chain is built from TRBV5-8 and TRBJ2-1, with TRBD2 matching over 13 bases. Germline-derived CDR1 and CDR2 are SGHTS and YDEGEE. The V gene end was trimmed by 5 bases and the J gene end by 7 bases; junction bases not matched to a gene: 12. The CDR3 runs 17 residues. CDR3: CASRPGLAGAAGNEQFF. In DNA, the CDR3 is TGTGCCAGCAGACCAGGACTAGCGGGGGCCGCTGGGAATGAGCAGTTCTTC.

With respect to this clone: Other nucleotide sequences in the sample specify the same CDR3. The gene calls are TRBV24-1 and TRBJ1-5, with TRBD1 matching 7 bases. From germline, CDR1 is KGHDR and CDR2 SFDVKD. V lost 5 bases, J lost 0 bases, and 3 bases stayed unmatched. There are 15 residues in the CDR3. CDR3 sequence (DNA): TGTGCCACCAGTGCAGGGGGATATAGCAATCAGCCCCAGCATTTT. Translating gives CATSAGGYSNQPQHF.

V gene TRBV5-6 combines with J gene TRBJ2-7; 13 nucleotides align to TRBD2. Germline CDR1 is SGHDT and CDR2 is YYEEEE. The J segment lost 1 base and the V segment lost 4 bases, leaving 11 bases of the junction unmatched. CDR3 length: 18 residues. The CDR3 sequence: CASSLRTGGLAGSYEQYF. The CDR3 nucleotides read TGTGCCAGCAGCCTAAGGACAGGGGGACTAGCGGGGTCCTACGAGCAGTACTTC.

The chain recombines TRBV15 with TRBJ2-1; maybe TRBD2 (5 bases). The V end was cut by 5 bases, the J end by 7 bases, with 12 bases between. CDR3 length: 13 amino acids. CDR1 LNHNV and CDR2 YYDKDF come from the germline V gene (reference sequence). CDR3 loop: CATSETRDNEQFF. CDR3 DNA sequence: TGTGCCACCAGCGAAACTAGGGATAATGAGCAGTTCTTC.

In its sample, this clone was seen once. The chain joins TRBV7-9 to TRBJ2-3; TRBD2 might be the D (6 bases). The CDR3 extends over 16 amino acids. V lost 5 bases and J 4 bases, leaving 19 bases between the germline ends. The V gene's germline CDR1 is SEHNR and CDR2 FQNEAQ (reference sequence). The CDR3 DNA is TGTGCCAGCAGCCAAATCAGCGGGCGGAGGGCAGATACGCAGTATTTT. The encoded protein is CASSQISGRRADTQYF.

The chain has TRBV7-2 and TRBJ2-2; D possibly corresponds to TRBD1 (6 bases). The CDR3 runs 15 residues. Germline-derived CDR1 and CDR2 are SGHTA and FQGNSA. The V gene lost 5 bases and the J gene lost 5 bases, with 15 bases spanning the gap. Written as DNA, the CDR3 is TGTGCCAGCAGCGTAGACAGGACCGTGACCGGGGAGCTGTTTTTT. It is translated as CASSVDRTVTGELFF.

V usage is TRBV4-1 and J usage is TRBJ1-5; 8 nucleotides agree with TRBD1. Germline V lookup: CDR1 MGHRA, CDR2 YSYEKL. Unmatched junction bases numbered 7, after V lost 0 bases and J lost 6 bases. The CDR3 consists of 16 residues. The CDR3 protein is CASSQDRGQGSQPQHF. The CDR3 bases are TGCGCCAGCAGCCAAGATCGTGGACAGGGAAGTCAGCCCCAGCATTTT.

The CDR3: CASSQLAGGAYNEQFF. CDR3 bases: TGTGCCAGCAGTCAGCTAGCGGGAGGTGCCTACAATGAGCAGTTCTTC. V usage is TRBV28 and J usage is TRBJ2-1, with TRBD2 identical over 11 bases. The CDR3 totals 16 residues. The V gene end was trimmed by 5 bases and the J gene end by 2 bases; junction bases not matched to a gene: 5. Germline assignment: CDR1 MDHEN and CDR2 SYDVKM. Combining the CDR3 with reference TRBV28 and TRBJ2-1 gives the whole variable domain DVKVTQSSRYLVKRTGEKVFLECVQDMDHENMFWYRQDPGLGLRLIYFSYDVKMKEKGDIPEGYSVSREKKERFSLILESASTNQTSMYLCASSQLAGGAYNEQFFGPGTRLTVL.

The rearrangement uses TRBV3-1 (or the pseudogene TRBV3-2) and TRBJ1-4, with a possible D match to TRBD1 (6 bases). Germline V gene lookup returns CDR1 LGHDT and CDR2 YNNKEL (reference sequence). This CDR3 comprises 16 residues. The V end lost 0 bases, the J end lost 4 bases, and 12 bases lay between the germline ends. Here the CDR3 DNA reads TGTGCCAGCAGCCAAGATCTGGGGGCCCTTAATGAAAAACTGTTTTTT. It yields the protein CASSQDLGALNEKLFF.

This clone was counted only a few times. The chain links TRBV14 to TRBJ2-6; the match to TRBD1 covers 7 bases. The germline V gene encodes CDR1 SGHDN and CDR2 FVKESK. The CDR3 extends over 17 amino acids. The trim removed 5 bases at V and 0 bases at J, leaving 7 bases unmatched. The CDR3 DNA reads as TGTGCCAGCAGCACCGGGACAGTTTCCTCTGGGGCCAACGTCCTGACTTTC. It encodes CASSTGTVSSGANVLTF. Supplemented by reference TRBV14 and TRBJ2-6, the full variable domain reads EAGVTQFPSHSVIEKGQTVTLRCDPISGHDNLYWYRRVMGKEIKFLLHFVKESKQDESGMPNNRFLAERTGGTYSTLKVQPAELEDSGVYFCASSTGTVSSGANVLTFGAGSRLTVL.

This sequence joins TRBV3-1 (or the pseudogene TRBV3-2) and TRBJ2-1; the match to TRBD2 covers 13 bases. Per the germline V gene, CDR1 is LGHDT and CDR2 is YNNKEL (reference sequence). The V segment lost 4 bases and the J segment 6 bases; nucleotides outside the gene matches: 6. The CDR3 has 16 amino acids. The CDR3 DNA reads as TGTGCCAGCAGCCTCTCGGGACTAGCGGGGACCAATGAGCAGTTCTTC. Translated: CASSLSGLAGTNEQFF.

V and J are TRBV9 and TRBJ2-3; D is undetermined. Trimming stripped 3 bases from V and 2 bases from J, with 1 base between. In germline, CDR1 is SGDLS, CDR2 YYNGEE. The CDR3 is made up of 11 amino acids. CDR3 sequence: CASSDTDTQYF. CDR3 DNA sequence: TGTGCCAGCAGCGACACAGATACGCAGTATTTT.

V usage is TRBV5-4 and J usage is TRBJ1-1, with 7 bases aligning to TRBD1. This CDR3 comprises 15 residues. Germline V gene sequence: CDR1 SGHNT, CDR2 YYREEE (reference sequence). J gave up 1 base and V 4 bases, and 7 bases lay outside the gene matches. Here the CDR3 DNA reads TGTGCCAGCAGCACCTGGACAGGACAGAACACTGAAGCTTTCTTT. It yields the protein CASSTWTGQNTEAFF.

V usage is TRBV7-8 and J usage is TRBJ2-7, with D uncertain. Germline V gene data show CDR1 as SGHVS and CDR2 as FQNEAQ. V lost 6 bases and J 3 bases, leaving 9 bases between the germline ends. This CDR3 has 12 residues. This CDR3 is CASSTLGYEQYF. In DNA, the CDR3 is TGTGCCAGCAGTACTCTGGGCTACGAGCAGTACTTC.